One and the same sample provided the 2 T cell receptor beta chains below, sequenced in a study of beta chain features in type 1 diabetes (dated by TCRdb to 2016 to 2019). Libraries were made using the immunoSEQ multiplex PCR assay. All of the isolated RNA was reverse transcribed with the High Capacity cDNA Reverse Transcription Kit, so expressed TCRB transcripts were sequenced. Drawn from immuneACCESS, this table holds only the in-frame rearrangements with V and J called that TCRdb kept. Clones are partly lost; checked studies trace under half to an unresolved V gene and leave the rest unexplained. This sample gives about 410,000 clones in total; around 13% of them show up just once. Roughly 0.035% of the sample goes to the ten largest clones. What was sequenced was naive CD4+ T cells from blood. The cell subset or site label on this specimen signifies: true naive CD4+ T cells. The receptors stem from a man aged 25-40 years in good health.

The chain joins TRBV18 to TRBJ2-3; D remains unclear. The ends were cut back, 1 base at V and 0 bases at J, with 8 bases in the middle. The CDR3 totals 15 residues. Germline values: CDR1 KGHSH, CDR2 LQKENI. The CDR3 nucleotides read TGTGCCAGCTCACCACGGTCCCCTAGCACAGATACGCAGTATTTT. Translated, it gives CASSPRSPSTDTQYF.

The chain employs TRBV6-5 and TRBJ2-7, with D possibly TRBD1 on 6 matching bases. Trimming cost V 8 bases and J 6 bases, with 14 bases left between them. Germline values: CDR1 MNHEY, CDR2 SVGAGI. The CDR3 runs 12 residues. The DNA of the CDR3 is TGTGCCAGCGGTTCTACCAGGGGCGAGCAGTACGTC. Translation gives CASGSTRGEQYV.